This TCR beta chain was recorded in a study of CD8 T cells in ankylosing spondylitis. Ten or more counts support this clonotype. TCRdb used MiXCR to reprocess the 5' RACE reads, holding one entry per CDR3 protein. The sample yields under 400,000 distinct CDR3 sequences, under 14% seen once. The receptor was derived from a female donor with ankylosing spondylitis or in good health (not recorded which). The sequenced sample was blood, either unsorted or a sorted T cell fraction (not recorded which).

The CDR3: CASSPRAIAKNIQYF. CDR3 in DNA: TGTGCCAGCAGCCCTAGGGCTATAGCCAAAAACATTCAGTACTTC. V usage is TRBV11-2 and J usage is TRBJ2-4; D unresolved. CDR3 size: 15 residues. Germline V gives CDR1 SGHAT, CDR2 FQNNGV. The V end was cut by 5 bases, the J end by 0 bases, with 11 bases between.